This is a list of T cell receptor beta chains from one sample in a study of T cell repertoires in cytomegalovirus infection. Their antigen targets remain unknown. One entry per CDR3 protein, called by TCRdb with MiXCR from the reads. The profile covers about a million distinct CDR3 sequences, with approximately 33% appearing a single time and around an eighth taken by the ten largest. This specimen consisted of cultured CD8+ T cells from PBMCs, obtained from culture after CMV antigen stimulation. The receptors here all came from a human donor in good health (CMV status not recorded). Some clones in this sample may be carry-over from other donors' samples. CDR3s leave out the opening cysteine and the closing phenylalanine or tryptophan. Not every row has a clone size; where given, it reads once, few, many or a size class.

CDR3: VSSLFDVFYEQY; V: TRBV12-3/TRBV12-4; size: -
CDR3: ASSLALRTVDTEAF; V: TRBV7-9; size: -
CDR3: ASRGQGELRTGELF; V: TRBV5-6; size: few
CDR3: ASSEIANEQF; V: TRBV6-1; size: -
CDR3: ASSSDRDSSYNEQF; V: TRBV6-1; size: many
CDR3: ASSGGASSTDTQY; V: TRBV9; size: -
CDR3: ASTWGASGKSGELF; V: TRBV7-6; size: many
CDR3: AISDLREINYGYT; V: TRBV10-3; size: -
CDR3: ASSEESNEQF; V: TRBV2; size: -
CDR3: ASTPGQGRETQY; V: TRBV5-5; size: -
CDR3: ASSRAGPTGELF; V: TRBV7-3; size: few
CDR3: SADGQGVGEAF; V: TRBV29-1; size: few
CDR3: ASSLAGGRRTGANVLT; V: TRBV11-2; size: -
CDR3: SASPIQEGINRAGGQPQH; V: TRBV20-1; size: -
CDR3: ASTSNIQY; V: TRBV2; size: few
CDR3: ASSSSGGGEAF; V: TRBV7-6; size: many
CDR3: ASGLGVETQY; V: TRBV12-5; size: few
CDR3: ASSFLPFGDTEAF; V: TRBV12-3/TRBV12-4; size: -
CDR3: ASSSLDSYGYT; V: TRBV27; size: many
CDR3: AISESGGLAIDTEAF; V: TRBV10-3; size: -
CDR3: ASSTGRPSGEQY; V: TRBV5-6; size: few
CDR3: ASSFWEGPNQPQH; V: TRBV7-2; size: many
CDR3: ASSQTLTVARQPQH; V: TRBV4-2; size: many
CDR3: ASSYSTGDEQF; V: TRBV6-5; size: few
CDR3: ATSDFVLQGGISQPQH; V: TRBV24-1; size: -
CDR3: ASSLFSNTEAF; V: TRBV7-3; size: many
CDR3: ASSYSAGQGRDSPLH; V: TRBV6-5; size: -
CDR3: ASSLKVFNQPQH; V: TRBV27; size: -
CDR3: ASSFSLAGGATDTQY; V: TRBV27; size: few
CDR3: ASSSRAGRGGVDEQY; V: TRBV7-2; size: few
CDR3: ASSLDLGKGLHGYT; V: TRBV11-2; size: -